These 30 T cell receptor beta chains came from one sample sequenced in a study of blood T cells in healthy people across ages. Using a J-beta primer mix together with a sample-barcoded 5' primer, a second PCR was run for roughly 7 to 12 cycles. One entry per CDR3 protein results from TCRdb running MiXCR on the 5' RACE reads. The table records 710,000 or so distinct CDR3 sequences, about 30% of them present only once. The sequenced material came from blood. These receptors were taken from a woman older than 75 in good health.

This clonotype has a count of ten or more. V usage is TRBV20-1 and J usage is TRBJ1-4; a possible D gene is TRBD1 (5 bases). The V gene lost 5 bases and the J gene lost 6 bases, with 10 bases spanning the gap. The CDR3 consists of 12 residues. Germline V gives CDR1 DFQATT, CDR2 SNEGSKA (reference sequence). This CDR3 reads CSAAGGDEKLFF. The CDR3 bases are TGCAGTGCTGCGGGGGGGGATGAAAAACTGTTTTTT.

The rearrangement uses TRBV30 and TRBJ2-7; D gene ambiguous. The V end lost 5 bases, the J end lost 2 bases, and 10 bases lay between the germline ends. The CDR3 has 12 amino acids. The germline V gene has CDR1 GTSNPN and CDR2 SVGIG (reference sequence). CDR3 protein: CAWQTNAYEQYF. DNA for the CDR3: TGTGCCTGGCAGACAAACGCCTACGAGCAGTACTTC.

This clonotype was observed at least ten times. This chain links TRBV7-9 with TRBJ1-5; D might be TRBD1 (5 bases). CDR3 length: 14 amino acids. Germline V gene data show CDR1 as SEHNR and CDR2 as FQNEAQ (reference sequence). V gave up 5 bases and J gave up 4 bases, with 12 bases separating them. The CDR3 sequence: CASSRGTENQPQHF. CDR3 sequence (DNA): TGTGCCAGCAGCCGCGGGACCGAGAATCAGCCCCAGCATTTT.

This clonotype was picked up many times. The rearrangement uses TRBV7-2 and TRBJ2-7; maybe TRBD1 (5 bases). Per the germline V gene, CDR1 is SGHTA and CDR2 is FQGNSA. The V and J ends lost 4 bases and 6 bases respectively, with 13 bases between them. The CDR3 runs to 13 residues. The CDR3 loop is CASSSLMGPEQYF. The DNA for the CDR3 is TGTGCCAGCAGCTCCCTTATGGGGCCCGAGCAGTACTTC.

Details on this clonotype: Germline is not matched at one junction end, which may reflect a read error. V is TRBV30 and J is TRBJ2-5; D not resolved. The CDR3 totals 12 residues. The germline CDR1 and CDR2 sequences are GTSNPN and SVGIG (reference sequence). DNA for the CDR3: TGCGCCCGGAACTTACCCCAAGAGACCCAGTACTTC. This sequence encodes CARNLPQETQYF.

CDR3: CASGGFRGSLETQYF. In nucleotides, the CDR3 is TGTGCCAGCGGTGGATTCAGGGGCTCTCTTGAGACCCAGTACTTC. The chain recombines TRBV7-6 with TRBJ2-7; a possible D gene is TRBD1 (6 bases). Judging by the DNA end, TRBJ2-5 fits better; the J call may be wrong. Germline V gives CDR1 SGHVS, CDR2 FNYEAQ. This CDR3 spans 15 amino acids.

A word on this clonotype: With a much larger clone just one base away, this may be a read error. The V and J genes are TRBV9 and TRBJ2-5; 8 bases agree with TRBD1. Germline CDR1 and CDR2: SGDLS and YYNGEE. J lost 11 bases, V lost 3 bases, and 9 bases had no gene match. The CDR3 sequence is 13 residues long. The CDR3 is CASSATGDNEQYF. Written as DNA, the CDR3 is TGTGCCAGCAGCGCGACAGGGGACAATGAGCAGTACTTC.

This clonotype was counted at least ten times. The chain carries TRBV20-1 and TRBJ1-2; 9 positions match TRBD1. CDR1 and CDR2 (germline): DFQATT, SNEGSKA (reference sequence). This CDR3 comprises 13 residues. CDR3 sequence (DNA): TGCAGCGCTCTTCCGACAGGGGGCTATGGCTACACCTTC. This encodes CSALPTGGYGYTF.

This clonotype has just a few counts. The chain combines TRBV12-3 or TRBV12-4 with TRBJ1-2, with D unclear. The ends were cut back, 6 bases at V and 7 bases at J, with 18 bases in the middle. This CDR3 is built from 14 residues. CDR3: CASRKGVQRGGYTF. The CDR3, as DNA: TGTGCCAGCAGAAAGGGTGTACAACGAGGTGGCTACACCTTC.

The chain uses TRBV6-2 or TRBV6-3 and TRBJ1-5; a possible D gene is TRBD1 (6 bases). Germline CDR1 is MNHEY and CDR2 is SVGEGT. The CDR3 is 15 residues long. V was shortened by 7 bases and J by 6 bases, with 19 bases between the two germline ends. CDR3 residues: CASTQGRGEVQPQHF. The CDR3 bases are TGTGCCAGCACCCAGGGGCGGGGGGAAGTTCAGCCCCAGCATTTT.

This clonotype was seen a few times. The chain links TRBV20-1 to TRBJ1-5, with D tentatively TRBD1 (6 bases). Trimming left V 0 bases short and J 2 bases short, with 11 bases between. Germline CDR1 and CDR2: DFQATT and SNEGSKA (reference sequence). The CDR3 runs to 15 residues. This chain's CDR3 is CSARDSNRGNQPQHF. For the CDR3, the DNA is TGCAGTGCTAGAGATTCGAACAGGGGCAATCAGCCCCAGCATTTT.

In its sample, this clonotype was seen a few times. The V gene is TRBV10-3, the J gene TRBJ1-5; TRBD1 is a possible D gene (5 bases). The length of the CDR3 is 13 residues. Per germline, CDR1 ENHRY and CDR2 SYGVKD. Trimming removed 0 bases from V and 7 bases from J, with 7 bases in between. CDR3 bases: TGTGCCATCAGTGAGTCAGGGGACCAGCCCCAGCATTTT. It specifies CAISESGDQPQHF.

In this sample, this clonotype turned up a few times. The gene calls are TRBV7-2 and TRBJ2-3, with D tentatively TRBD2 (5 bases). The V gene lost 6 bases and the J gene lost 6 bases, with 10 bases spanning the gap. This CDR3 contains 12 residues. CDR1 is SGHTA and CDR2 is FQGNSA in the germline V gene. CDR3 residues: CASRIPGDTQYF. The CDR3 nucleotides read TGTGCCAGCAGAATTCCGGGGGATACGCAGTATTTT.

This clonotype was observed at least ten times. The gene calls are TRBV7-2 and TRBJ2-3; 15 nucleotides line up with TRBD2. The germline V gene encodes CDR1 SGHTA and CDR2 FQGNSA. This CDR3 is built from 16 residues. Trimming at V came to 5 bases and at J to 5 bases, leaving 5 bases not matched to a gene. The CDR3 reads CASSHWTSGGEDTQYF. CDR3 DNA: TGTGCCAGCAGCCACTGGACTAGCGGGGGGGAAGATACGCAGTATTTT.

This clonotype was found many times. The chain combines TRBV20-1 with TRBJ2-1, with 10 positions matching TRBD2. CDR1 and CDR2 (germline): DFQATT, SNEGSKA (reference sequence). V lost 0 bases to trimming and J lost 1 base; unmatched junction nucleotides: 6. CDR3 length: 17 amino acids. The CDR3 sequence: CSARDRRLAGSYNEQFF. CDR3 DNA: TGCAGTGCTAGAGATCGGAGACTAGCGGGTTCCTACAATGAGCAGTTCTTC.

This clonotype has a handful of counts. The chain employs TRBV7-9 and TRBJ1-1; 7 positions match TRBD1. Germline assignment: CDR1 SEHNR and CDR2 FQNEAQ (reference sequence). Trimming at V came to 0 bases and at J to 5 bases, leaving 6 bases not matched to a gene. The CDR3 has 15 amino acids. CDR3 sequence reads: CASSLAGGIGTEAFF. As DNA, the CDR3 is TGTGCCAGCAGCTTAGCAGGGGGCATAGGGACTGAAGCTTTCTTT. The complete variable domain, with remaining parts taken from reference TRBV7-9 and TRBJ1-1, reads DTGVSQNPRHKITKRGQNVTFRCDPISEHNRLYWYRQTLGQGPEFLTYFQNEAQLEKSRLLSDRFSAERPKGSFSTLEIQRTEQGDSAMYLCASSLAGGIGTEAFFGQGTRLTVV.

At least ten counts were recorded for this clonotype. The chain's CDR3 is CAWSFGPTQDQPQHF. CDR3 in DNA: TGTGCCTGGAGCTTTGGACCGACCCAGGACCAGCCCCAGCATTTT. The rearrangement uses TRBV30 and TRBJ1-5; D remains ambiguous. The germline V gene encodes CDR1 GTSNPN and CDR2 SVGIG (reference sequence). The V and J ends lost 3 bases and 7 bases respectively, with 19 bases between them. The CDR3 runs 15 residues.

This clonotype was found many times. A much larger clone lies one base from this, so it may be a read error. The genes are TRBV7-9 and TRBJ2-7; 7 bases fit TRBD1. The CDR3 contains 13 residues. Germline CDR1 reads SEHNR; CDR2 reads FQNEAQ (reference sequence). J lost 4 bases, V lost 5 bases, and 5 bases had no gene match. The CDR3 bases are TGTGCCAGCAGCCCCGGGACAGAATACGAGCAGTACTTC. This codes for CASSPGTEYEQYF.

Note on this clonotype: Since a much larger clone is just one base distant, this may be a read error. The rearrangement joins TRBV20-1 to TRBJ2-5, with D perhaps matching TRBD1 or TRBD2 (6 bases each). The germline CDR1 and CDR2 sequences are DFQATT and SNEGSKA (reference sequence). The CDR3 length is 16 residues. The V end lost 7 bases, the J end lost 1 base, and 22 bases lay between the germline ends. CDR3 DNA: TGCAGTGGGGGCGGGCAGCCGGGGGCCCTCCAAGAGACCCAGTACTTC. Translation: CSGGGQPGALQETQYF.

A note on this clonotype: Possible read error: a much larger clone is one base away. The chain uses TRBV3-1 and TRBJ1-5, with D perhaps TRBD1 (5 bases). The CDR3 has 15 amino acids. CDR1 is LGHDT and CDR2 is YNNKEL in the germline V gene (reference sequence). CDR3 nucleotides: TGTGTCAGCAGCCAAGATCCCGGGGCGGATCAGCCCCAGCATTTT. Its translation is CVSSQDPGADQPQHF.

Turning to this clonotype: A much larger clone is a single base away; this may be a read error. The J gene is TRBJ2-5, the V gene TRBV7-6; D remains unclear. Germline CDR1 SGHVS, CDR2 FNYEAQ. The CDR3 sequence is 13 residues long. The V and J ends lost 0 bases and 11 bases respectively, with 13 bases between them. The CDR3 bases are TGTGCCAGCAGCTTAGCGGGGTTGACTGAGCAGTACTTC. Amino acid sequence: CASSLAGLTEQYF. Supplemented by reference TRBV7-6 and TRBJ2-5, the full variable domain reads GAGVSQSPRYKVTKRGQDVALRCDPISGHVSLYWYRQALGQGPEFLTYFNYEAQQDKSGLPNDRFSAERPEGSISTLTIQRTEQRDSAMYRCASSLAGLTEQYFGPGTRLLVL.

This chain joins TRBV20-1 and TRBJ1-2, with 8 bases aligning to TRBD1. There are 18 residues in the CDR3. Trimming cost V 2 bases and J 3 bases; bases outside gene matches: 17. The germline CDR1 and CDR2 sequences are DFQATT and SNEGSKA (reference sequence). CDR3 coding DNA: TGCAGTGCTAGATCGAAGACGGGTCGGGACAGGCCGCACTATGGCTACACCTTC. Protein: CSARSKTGRDRPHYGYTF.

This clonotype has at least ten counts. The CDR3 spells CASSYSIVASGSTDTQYF. The CDR3 nucleotides read TGTGCCAGCAGTTACTCGATTGTGGCTAGCGGAAGCACAGATACGCAGTATTTT. The V gene is TRBV6-5, the J gene TRBJ2-3, with 7 positions matching TRBD2. The CDR3 extends over 18 amino acids. Germline values: CDR1 MNHEY, CDR2 SVGAGI. The J segment lost 0 bases and the V segment lost 0 bases, leaving 9 bases of the junction unmatched.

This chain links TRBV29-1 with TRBJ2-1, with TRBD2 matching over 11 bases. The CDR3 runs 19 residues. Germline V gives CDR1 SQVTM, CDR2 ANQGSEA. J gave up 13 bases and V 7 bases, and 30 bases lay outside the gene matches. In nucleotides, the CDR3 is TGCAGCGCGATTATAGCGGGGGGGAATACGAGGAGCATTCGGGAGACCCAGTTCTTC. Amino acid sequence: CSAIIAGGNTRSIRETQFF.

This clonotype was observed a few times. The rearrangement joins TRBV14 to TRBJ2-5, with 10 bases identical to TRBD1. The CDR3 runs 15 residues. Germline-derived CDR1 and CDR2 are SGHDN and FVKESK. The J segment lost 11 bases and the V segment lost 4 bases, leaving 13 bases of the junction unmatched. The CDR3 reads CASSLGDRGSGEQYF. The CDR3 DNA follows: TGTGCCAGCAGCCTTGGGGACAGGGGTAGTGGTGAGCAGTACTTC.

This clonotype was detected ten times or more. V gene TRBV30 combines with J gene TRBJ2-7; D is undetermined. CDR3 size: 14 residues. Germline V lookup: CDR1 GTSNPN, CDR2 SVGIG (reference sequence). The V end was cut by 0 bases, the J end by 4 bases, with 13 bases between. CDR3 region: CAWSVGVLRYEQYF. CDR3 DNA sequence: TGTGCCTGGAGTGTAGGAGTTCTGAGGTACGAGCAGTACTTC.

This clonotype was detected ten times or more. This rearrangement joins TRBV3-1 to TRBJ2-3, with a tentative D call TRBD2 (6 bases). Germline V CDR1 and CDR2: LGHDT, YNNKEL (reference sequence). This CDR3 is 16 amino acids long. The V and J ends lost 0 bases and 1 base respectively, with 11 bases between them. The CDR3 coding sequence is TGTGCCAGCAGCCAAGATCGGAGGGTTCGCACAGATACGCAGTATTTT. Its translation is CASSQDRRVRTDTQYF.

This clonotype was observed at least ten times. V gene TRBV20-1 combines with J gene TRBJ1-2; no reliable D call. CDR1 is DFQATT, CDR2 SNEGSKA, per germline (reference sequence). V gave up 1 base and J gave up 0 bases, with 9 bases separating them. The CDR3 is made up of 14 amino acids. The chain's CDR3 is CSARGWRTNYGYTF. CDR3 DNA: TGCAGTGCTAGAGGTTGGAGGACTAACTATGGCTACACCTTC.

In this sample, this clonotype turned up many times. The rearrangement uses TRBV10-3 and TRBJ2-5; 8 nucleotides agree with TRBD1. Per germline, CDR1 ENHRY and CDR2 SYGVKD. This CDR3 has 15 residues. The trim removed 3 bases at V and 6 bases at J, leaving 9 bases unmatched. As DNA, the CDR3 is TGTGCCATCAGTGACGAGGGGACAGGTTGGAAGACCCAGTACTTC. It yields the protein CAISDEGTGWKTQYF.

The V gene is TRBV20-1, the J gene TRBJ1-1; D unclear. The germline CDR1 and CDR2 sequences are DFQATT and SNEGSKA (reference sequence). V lost 5 bases and J lost 5, with 18 bases in between. The CDR3 length is 14 residues. The CDR3 region is CSAGRFGSGTEAFF. The DNA for the CDR3 is TGCAGTGCTGGGCGGTTTGGAAGTGGGACTGAAGCTTTCTTT.